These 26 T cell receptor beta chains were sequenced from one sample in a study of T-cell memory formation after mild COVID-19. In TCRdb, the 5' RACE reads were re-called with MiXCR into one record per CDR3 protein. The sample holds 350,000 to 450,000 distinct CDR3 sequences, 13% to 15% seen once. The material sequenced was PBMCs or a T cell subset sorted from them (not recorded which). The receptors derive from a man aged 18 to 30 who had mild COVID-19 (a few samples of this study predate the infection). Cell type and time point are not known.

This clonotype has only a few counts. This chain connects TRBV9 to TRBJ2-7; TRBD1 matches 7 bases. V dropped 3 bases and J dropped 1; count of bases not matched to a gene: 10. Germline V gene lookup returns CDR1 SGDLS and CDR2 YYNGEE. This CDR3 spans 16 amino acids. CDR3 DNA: TGTGCCAGCAGCGCCCAGACAGGGAGATCTTCCTACGAGCAGTACTTC. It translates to CASSAQTGRSSYEQYF.

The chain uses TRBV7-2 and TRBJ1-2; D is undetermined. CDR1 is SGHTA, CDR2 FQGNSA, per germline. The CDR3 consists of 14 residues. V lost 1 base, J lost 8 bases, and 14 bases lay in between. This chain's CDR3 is CASSLGQRREGYTF. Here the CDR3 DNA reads TGTGCCAGCAGCTTAGGGCAACGCCGTGAGGGCTACACCTTC.

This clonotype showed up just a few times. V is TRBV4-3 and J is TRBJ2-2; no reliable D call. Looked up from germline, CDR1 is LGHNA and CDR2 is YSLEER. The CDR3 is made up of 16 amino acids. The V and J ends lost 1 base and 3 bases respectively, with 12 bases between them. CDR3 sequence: CASSQVRLDYTGELFF. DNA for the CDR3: TGCGCCAGCAGCCAAGTGCGGCTAGACTACACCGGGGAGCTGTTTTTT.

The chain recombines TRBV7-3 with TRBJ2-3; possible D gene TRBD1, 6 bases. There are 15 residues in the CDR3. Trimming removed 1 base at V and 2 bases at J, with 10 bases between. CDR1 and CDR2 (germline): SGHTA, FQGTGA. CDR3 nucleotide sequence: TGTGCCAGCAGCTTAATGGGACAAGCCACAGATACGCAGTATTTT. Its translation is CASSLMGQATDTQYF.

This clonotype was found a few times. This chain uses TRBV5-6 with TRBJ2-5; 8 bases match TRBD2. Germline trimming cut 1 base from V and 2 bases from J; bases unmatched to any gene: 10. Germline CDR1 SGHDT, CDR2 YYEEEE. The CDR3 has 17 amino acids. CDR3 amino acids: CASSLIVERGQQETQYF. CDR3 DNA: TGTGCCAGCAGCTTGATTGTCGAGCGGGGGCAGCAAGAGACCCAGTACTTC.

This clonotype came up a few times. This chain's CDR3 is CSVDGVGTRERGQETQYF. CDR3 nucleotides: TGCAGCGTTGATGGGGTTGGCACCCGAGAGCGGGGTCAAGAGACCCAGTACTTC. The J gene is TRBJ2-5, the V gene TRBV29-1, with 7 bases that match TRBD2. Germline lookup yields CDR1 SQVTM and CDR2 ANQGSEA. V lost 3 bases, J lost 2 bases, and 18 bases stayed unmatched. The CDR3 is made up of 18 amino acids.

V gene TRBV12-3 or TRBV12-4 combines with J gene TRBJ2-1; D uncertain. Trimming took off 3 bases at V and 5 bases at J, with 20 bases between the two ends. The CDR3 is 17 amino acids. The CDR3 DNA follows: TGTGCCAGCAGTTTCCTAGGCGGCACTATAAAGGACAATGAGCAGTTCTTC. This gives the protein CASSFLGGTIKDNEQFF.

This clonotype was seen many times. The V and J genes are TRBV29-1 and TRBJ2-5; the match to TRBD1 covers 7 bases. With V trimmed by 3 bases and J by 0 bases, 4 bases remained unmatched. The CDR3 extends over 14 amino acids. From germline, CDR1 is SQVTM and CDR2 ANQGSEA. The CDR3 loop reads CSVEMTGHQETQYF. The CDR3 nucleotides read TGCAGCGTTGAGATGACAGGGCACCAAGAGACCCAGTACTTC.

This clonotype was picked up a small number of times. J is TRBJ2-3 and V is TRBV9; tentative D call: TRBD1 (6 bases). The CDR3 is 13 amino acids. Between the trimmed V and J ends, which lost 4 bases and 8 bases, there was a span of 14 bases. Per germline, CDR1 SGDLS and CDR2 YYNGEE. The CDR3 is CASSMSLGGTQYF. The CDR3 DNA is TGTGCCAGCAGCATGTCACTAGGGGGTACGCAGTATTTT.

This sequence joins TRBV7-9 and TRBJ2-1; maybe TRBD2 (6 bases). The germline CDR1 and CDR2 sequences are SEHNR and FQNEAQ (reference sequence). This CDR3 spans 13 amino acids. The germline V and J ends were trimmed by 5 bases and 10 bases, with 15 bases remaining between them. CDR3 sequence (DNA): TGTGCCAGCAGCCCGGTGACTCGGGGGGAGCAGTTCTTC. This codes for CASSPVTRGEQFF.

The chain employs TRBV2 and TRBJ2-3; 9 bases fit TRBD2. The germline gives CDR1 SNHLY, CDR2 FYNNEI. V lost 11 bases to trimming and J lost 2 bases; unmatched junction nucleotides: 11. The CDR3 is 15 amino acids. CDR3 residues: CAVRGGPQNTDTQYF. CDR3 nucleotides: TGTGCCGTGCGGGGGGGCCCCCAGAACACAGATACGCAGTATTTT.

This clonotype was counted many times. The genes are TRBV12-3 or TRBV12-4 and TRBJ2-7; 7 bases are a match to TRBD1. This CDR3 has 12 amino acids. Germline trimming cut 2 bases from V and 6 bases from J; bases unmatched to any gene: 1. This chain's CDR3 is CASSLTGAEQYV. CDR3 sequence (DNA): TGTGCCAGCAGTTTAACAGGGGCCGAGCAGTACGTC.

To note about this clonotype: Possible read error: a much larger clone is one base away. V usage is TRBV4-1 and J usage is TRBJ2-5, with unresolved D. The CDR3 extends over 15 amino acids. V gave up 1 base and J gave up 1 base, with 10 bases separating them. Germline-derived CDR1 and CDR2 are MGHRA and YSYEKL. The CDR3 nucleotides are TGCGCCAGCAGCCAAGCCAGAACTCGCCAAGAGACCCAGTACTTC. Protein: CASSQARTRQETQYF.

CDR3: CASGTPADTQYF. The CDR3 DNA is TGTGCCAGCGGGACCCCGGCAGATACGCAGTATTTT. This rearrangement joins TRBV12-3 or TRBV12-4 to TRBJ2-3; D is possibly TRBD1 or TRBD2 (5 bases each). V was pared by 8 bases and J by 4 bases, with 10 bases between. CDR3 length: 12 residues.

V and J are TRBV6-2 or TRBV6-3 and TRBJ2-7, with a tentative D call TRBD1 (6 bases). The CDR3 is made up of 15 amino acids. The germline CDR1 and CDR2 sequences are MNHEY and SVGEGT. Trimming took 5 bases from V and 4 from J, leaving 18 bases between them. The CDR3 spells CASSRTALGLYEQYV. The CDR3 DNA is TGTGCCAGCAGTCGGACAGCCCTGGGCTTATACGAGCAGTACGTC.

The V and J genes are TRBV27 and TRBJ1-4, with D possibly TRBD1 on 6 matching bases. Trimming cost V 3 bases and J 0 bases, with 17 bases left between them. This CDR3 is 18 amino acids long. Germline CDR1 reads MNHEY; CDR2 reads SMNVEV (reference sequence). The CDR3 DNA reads TGTGCCAGCAGTTTTTCAACAGGGAATTTTGCAACTAATGAAAAACTGTTTTTT. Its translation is CASSFSTGNFATNEKLFF.

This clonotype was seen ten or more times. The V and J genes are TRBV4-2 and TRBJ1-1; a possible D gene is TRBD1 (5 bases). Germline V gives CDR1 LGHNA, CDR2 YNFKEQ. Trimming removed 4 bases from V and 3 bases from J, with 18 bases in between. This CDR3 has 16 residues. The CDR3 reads CASSPFKGLEDTEAFF. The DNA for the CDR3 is TGTGCCAGCAGCCCATTCAAGGGGTTAGAGGACACTGAAGCTTTCTTT.

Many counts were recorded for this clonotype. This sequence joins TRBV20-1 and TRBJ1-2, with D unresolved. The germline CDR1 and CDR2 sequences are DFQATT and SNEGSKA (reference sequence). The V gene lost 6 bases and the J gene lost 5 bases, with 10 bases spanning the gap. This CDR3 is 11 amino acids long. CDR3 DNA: TGCAGTGCCCAAGGAGGGTATGGCTACACCTTC. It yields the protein CSAQGGYGYTF.

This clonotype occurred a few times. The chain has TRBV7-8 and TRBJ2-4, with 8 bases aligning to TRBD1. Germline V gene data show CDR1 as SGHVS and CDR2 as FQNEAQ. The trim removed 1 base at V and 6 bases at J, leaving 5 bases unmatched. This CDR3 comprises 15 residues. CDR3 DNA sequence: TGTGCCAGCAGCTTAGGGGGGACAGGATTAAACATTCAGTACTTC. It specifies CASSLGGTGLNIQYF.

Here the CDR3 reads CASSPDLSYNQPQHF. For the CDR3, the DNA is TGTGCCAGCAGCCCGGACCTCTCCTACAATCAGCCCCAGCATTTT. This chain uses TRBV3-1 with TRBJ1-5; no reliable D call. The CDR3 has 15 residues. Germline V gene lookup returns CDR1 LGHDT and CDR2 YNNKEL (reference sequence). Trimming left V 4 bases short and J 3 bases short, with 13 bases between.

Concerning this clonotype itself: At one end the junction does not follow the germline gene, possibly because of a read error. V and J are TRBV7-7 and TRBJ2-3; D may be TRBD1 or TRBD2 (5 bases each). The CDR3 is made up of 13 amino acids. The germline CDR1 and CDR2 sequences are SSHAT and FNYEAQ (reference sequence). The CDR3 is CASSWDRADTQYF. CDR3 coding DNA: TGTGCTAGCAGCTGGGACCGGGCAGATACGCAGTATTTT.

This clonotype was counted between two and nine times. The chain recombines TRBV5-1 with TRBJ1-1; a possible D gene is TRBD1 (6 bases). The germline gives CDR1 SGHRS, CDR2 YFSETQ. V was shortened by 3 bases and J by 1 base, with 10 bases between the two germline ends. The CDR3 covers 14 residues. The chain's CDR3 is CASSSYRANTEAFF. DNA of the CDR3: TGCGCCAGCAGCTCCTACAGGGCGAACACTGAAGCTTTCTTT.

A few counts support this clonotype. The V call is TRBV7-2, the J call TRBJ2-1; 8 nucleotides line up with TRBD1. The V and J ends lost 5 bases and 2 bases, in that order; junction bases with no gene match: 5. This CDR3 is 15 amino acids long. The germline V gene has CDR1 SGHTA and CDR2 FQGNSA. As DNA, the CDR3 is TGTGCCAGCAGCGCCCGACAGGGGCCCTACAATGAGCAGTTCTTC. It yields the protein CASSARQGPYNEQFF.

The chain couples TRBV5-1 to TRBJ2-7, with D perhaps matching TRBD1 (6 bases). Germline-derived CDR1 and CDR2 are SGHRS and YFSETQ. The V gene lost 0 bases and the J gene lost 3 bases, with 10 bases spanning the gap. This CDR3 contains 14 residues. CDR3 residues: CASSLDGGGYEQYF. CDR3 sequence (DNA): TGCGCCAGCAGCTTGGATGGGGGCGGCTACGAGCAGTACTTC.

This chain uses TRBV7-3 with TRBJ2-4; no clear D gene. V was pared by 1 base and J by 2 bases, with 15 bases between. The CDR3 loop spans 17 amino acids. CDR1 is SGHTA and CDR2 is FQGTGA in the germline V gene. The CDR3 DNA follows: TGTGCCAGCAGCTTAAATCCGGGCGTGGGGTCCAAAAACATTCAGTACTTC. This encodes CASSLNPGVGSKNIQYF.

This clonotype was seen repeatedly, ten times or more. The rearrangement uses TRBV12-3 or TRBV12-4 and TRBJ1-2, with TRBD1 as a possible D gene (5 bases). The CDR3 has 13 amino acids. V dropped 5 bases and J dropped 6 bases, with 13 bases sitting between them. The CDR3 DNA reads TGTGCCAGCAGTCCTGGGGGTGGGCATGGCTACACCTTC. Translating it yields CASSPGGGHGYTF.